This record covers a single T cell receptor (beta chain). The data were taken from a study of cytomegalovirus exposure and HLA in healthy donors. At the level of the study: A data release that came early held roughly 85 million unique TCRs from HLA-typed donors.

Primers: 60 Vbeta forward and 13 Jbeta reverse. Sequencing was performed with immunoSEQ multiplex PCR; in TCRdb, only in-frame clones are kept and a portion is missing. The repertoire holds about 160,000 clones, approximately 80% seen once, with roughly 6.3% in the top ten. Input material: PBMCs. This receptor was obtained from a male donor in good health and CMV-seropositive.

The CDR3, as DNA: TGTGCCAGCATACGACGATTCTCGGGCGGGGAGCTGTTTTTT. Encoded protein: CASIRRFSGGELFF. The chain is built from TRBV2 and TRBJ2-2; no firm D call. Germline V gene sequence: CDR1 SNHLY, CDR2 FYNNEI. The CDR3 contains 14 residues. Trimming removed 7 bases at V and 7 bases at J, with 16 bases between.